A single sample gave rise to the 27 T cell receptor beta chains below, sequenced in a study of T-cell reconstitution after alpha-beta-depleted transplantation in children. TCRbeta library preparation incorporated unique molecular identifiers. TCRdb itself ran the PCR reads through MiXCR, one entry per CDR3 protein. Of 260,000 or so distinct CDR3 sequences detected, approximately 12% appear once; the ten largest clones hold 2.6%. The material was PBMCs from the stem cell graft donor, obtained from the stem cell graft. These receptors came from a human donor who donated a stem cell graft to a child with acute lymphoblastic leukemia.

This clonotype has ten or more counts. The genes are TRBV20-1 and TRBJ2-3, with TRBD1 matching over 7 bases. CDR3 size: 15 residues. V lost 3 bases, J lost 2 bases, and 8 bases stayed unmatched. Germline-derived CDR1 and CDR2 are DFQATT and SNEGSKA (reference sequence). Here the CDR3 reads CSARDPGGYTDTQYF. The CDR3 nucleotides are TGCAGTGCTAGGGACCCAGGGGGTTACACAGATACGCAGTATTTT.

This clonotype was counted ten times or more. The chain couples TRBV12-3 or TRBV12-4 to TRBJ1-1; D is unclear. Trimming took 7 bases from V and 0 from J, leaving 18 bases between them. This CDR3 spans 16 amino acids. CDR3 residues: CASTPGRRRLNTEAFF. The CDR3 DNA follows: TGTGCCAGCACCCCGGGGAGGCGAAGGTTGAACACTGAAGCTTTCTTT.

The table lists this clonotype with many counts. This sequence joins TRBV6-2 or TRBV6-3 and TRBJ2-7; D not certain. The CDR3 runs 12 residues. Per germline, CDR1 MNHEY and CDR2 SVGEGT. The V gene lost 6 bases and the J gene lost 3 bases, with 9 bases spanning the gap. CDR3 loop: CASRPTIYEQYF. The DNA for the CDR3 is TGTGCCAGCAGACCGACCATCTACGAGCAGTACTTC.

This clonotype has a count of ten or more. The CDR3 protein is CASSLGIANTGELFF. The DNA for the CDR3 is TGTGCCAGCAGTTTAGGCATCGCGAACACCGGGGAGCTGTTTTTT. This chain connects TRBV27 to TRBJ2-2; no clear D gene. V was cut by 2 bases and J by 0 bases, with 7 bases left in between. The CDR3 runs 15 residues. The germline gives CDR1 MNHEY, CDR2 SMNVEV (reference sequence).

This clonotype has a handful of counts. This chain connects TRBV7-2 to TRBJ1-4; 8 bases are shared with TRBD1. V was pared by 0 bases and J by 8 bases, with 5 bases of the junction left unmatched. Germline V gene data show CDR1 as SGHTA and CDR2 as FQGNSA. The CDR3 covers 15 residues. In DNA, the CDR3 is TGTGCCAGCAGCTTAGCGAGGACAGGGAGCGAAAAACTGTTTTTT. As protein: CASSLARTGSEKLFF.

In its sample, this clonotype was seen many times. This chain links TRBV28 with TRBJ1-2, with unresolved D. This CDR3 has 13 amino acids. The germline gives CDR1 MDHEN, CDR2 SYDVKM. Trimming took off 3 bases at V and 4 bases at J, with 9 bases between the two ends. This CDR3 is CASSLGLAYGYTF. The CDR3 DNA reads TGTGCCAGCAGTTTGGGCCTGGCCTATGGCTACACCTTC.

This clonotype was observed at least ten times. This sequence joins TRBV7-2 and TRBJ1-2, with D tentatively TRBD1 (5 bases). Germline V lookup: CDR1 SGHTA, CDR2 FQGNSA. There are 17 residues in the CDR3. V was clipped by 8 bases and J by 0 bases, with 22 bases between them. Here the CDR3 reads CASPTKGATRANYGYTF. The CDR3 coding sequence is TGTGCCAGCCCCACTAAAGGGGCAACCAGAGCTAACTATGGCTACACCTTC.

Comments on this clonotype: A much larger clonotype is one base distant, so this may be a read error. The chain is built from TRBV3-1 and TRBJ1-2; D gene uncertain. V lost 4 bases, J lost 5 bases, and 17 bases lay in between. The CDR3 totals 15 residues. Germline V gene data show CDR1 as LGHDT and CDR2 as YNNKEL (reference sequence). The CDR3 is CASSLHDWSLYGYTF. CDR3 coding DNA: TGTGCCAGCAGCCTCCATGACTGGAGTTTATATGGCTACACCTTC.

The sample holds many counts of this clonotype. V is TRBV3-1 and J is TRBJ2-4, with 7 bases identical to TRBD2. Germline loops: CDR1 LGHDT, CDR2 YNNKEL (reference sequence). The V segment lost 4 bases and the J segment 7 bases; nucleotides outside the gene matches: 4. CDR3 length equals 13 residues. CDR3 bases: TGTGCCAGCAGCCCCCACGGGGGGAACATTCAGTACTTC. This encodes CASSPHGGNIQYF.

This clonotype was picked up many times. This chain joins TRBV7-2 and TRBJ2-7, with 12 bases fitting TRBD2. J lost 3 bases, V lost 4 bases, and 4 bases had no gene match. Germline lookup yields CDR1 SGHTA and CDR2 FQGNSA. This CDR3 spans 15 amino acids. In nucleotides, the CDR3 is TGTGCCAGCAGCTCCCTAGCGGGAGGGATCTACGAGCAGTACTTC. Protein: CASSSLAGGIYEQYF.

This clonotype was picked up many times. The rearrangement uses TRBV5-1 and TRBJ1-1, with no clear D. The CDR3 is made up of 14 amino acids. The V end was cut by 4 bases, the J end by 1 base, with 11 bases between. Germline V gives CDR1 SGHRS, CDR2 YFSETQ. CDR3 in amino acids: CASSAEHQNTEAFF. The CDR3, as DNA: TGCGCCAGCAGCGCGGAACACCAGAACACTGAAGCTTTCTTT.

Worth noting for this clonotype: Just one base apart from a much larger clone, this may be a read error. The chain carries TRBV7-2 and TRBJ1-3, with D unclear. Germline V gives CDR1 SGHTA, CDR2 FQGNSA. This CDR3 contains 14 residues. CDR3 sequence: CSSSLVGSGNTIYF. Here the CDR3 DNA reads TGTTCCAGCAGCTTAGTAGGGTCCGGAAACACCATATATTTT. The whole variable domain, filled in from reference TRBV7-2 and TRBJ1-3, reads GAGVSQSPSNKVTEKGKDVELRCDPISGHTALYWYRQSLGQGLEFLIYFQGNSAPDKSGLPSDRFSAERTGGSVSTLTIQRTQQEDSAVYLCSSSLVGSGNTIYFGEGSWLTVV.

This sequence joins TRBV20-1 and TRBJ2-7, with D unresolved. Trimming left V 3 bases short and J 0 bases short, with 12 bases between. This CDR3 has 14 amino acids. Germline values: CDR1 DFQATT, CDR2 SNEGSKA (reference sequence). The DNA of the CDR3 is TGCAGTGCTAGTGATGACGGCCTCTCCTACGAGCAGTACTTC. Translation gives CSASDDGLSYEQYF.

A note on this clonotype: This may be a read error, as it is one base from a much larger clone. V is TRBV4-1 and J is TRBJ2-5, with unresolved D. V lost 4 bases, J lost 4 bases, and 16 bases lay in between. This CDR3 contains 15 residues. CDR1 MGHRA and CDR2 YSYEKL come from the germline V gene. DNA of the CDR3: TGCGCCAGCAGCCGAGGTGCGACGGTACGAGAGACCCAGTACTTC. It translates to CASSRGATVRETQYF.

This clonotype was seen at least ten times. V gene TRBV7-2 combines with J gene TRBJ2-2; D possibly matches TRBD1 or TRBD2 (5 bases each). Trimming pared 4 bases from V and 6 bases from J, leaving 15 bases between. The CDR3 covers 15 residues. Germline lookup yields CDR1 SGHTA and CDR2 FQGNSA. The CDR3 bases are TGTGCCAGCAGCTCCATCCCGGGACCCGCCGGGGAGCTGTTTTTT. As protein: CASSSIPGPAGELFF.

This clonotype was picked up a small number of times. The CDR3 DNA is TGTGCCAGCAGCCGACAGGGGGTTGGTGAAAAACTGTTTTTT. Its protein product is CASSRQGVGEKLFF. The rearrangement joins TRBV7-2 to TRBJ1-4; 9 positions agree with TRBD1. The length of the CDR3 is 14 residues. The ends lost 5 bases at V and 7 bases at J; junction bases unmatched: 5. Germline V gene data show CDR1 as SGHTA and CDR2 as FQGNSA.

This clonotype was seen repeatedly, ten times or more. The gene calls are TRBV27 and TRBJ2-7; D uncertain. The germline CDR1 and CDR2 sequences are MNHEY and SMNVEV (reference sequence). Trimming shortened V by 2 bases and J by 3 bases, and 17 bases separated the two germline ends. The CDR3 has 16 amino acids. The CDR3 nucleotides read TGTGCCAGCAGTTTAACGTTCCCCCCTGCCTACTACGAGCAGTACTTC. Its protein product is CASSLTFPPAYYEQYF.

This clonotype showed up many times. The CDR3 here is CAIRQGLDEQYF. In nucleotides, the CDR3 is TGTGCCATCAGACAGGGGCTCGACGAGCAGTACTTC. The chain joins TRBV10-3 to TRBJ2-7; the match to TRBD1 covers 7 bases. Germline CDR1 ENHRY, CDR2 SYGVKD. With 6 bases clipped from V and 5 bases from J, the junction kept 4 bases outside the gene matches. The CDR3 spans 12 residues.

The sample holds many counts of this clonotype. The CDR3 region has the DNA TGTGCCAGCAGTCCAACAGGGGGACCTGAAGCTTTCTTT. Protein: CASSPTGGPEAFF. The rearrangement uses TRBV3-1 and TRBJ1-1, with 8 bases matching TRBD1. Losses at the gene ends were 6 bases for V and 6 bases for J; bases not matched to a gene: 6. CDR3 length: 13 amino acids. Germline values: CDR1 LGHDT, CDR2 YNNKEL (reference sequence).

This clonotype was seen at least ten times. The chain links TRBV9 to TRBJ2-3; the D is unclear. V lost 2 bases, J lost 5 bases, and 9 bases lay in between. CDR1 is SGDLS and CDR2 is YYNGEE in the germline V gene. The CDR3 covers 13 residues. The CDR3 reads CASSVSPRDTQYF. CDR3 bases: TGTGCCAGCAGCGTCTCCCCCCGAGATACGCAGTATTTT.

This clonotype has ten or more counts. The chain joins TRBV3-1 to TRBJ2-7; TRBD1 agrees at 8 bases. CDR3 length equals 14 residues. Germline V gene lookup returns CDR1 LGHDT and CDR2 YNNKEL (reference sequence). V was clipped by 4 bases and J by 5 bases; unmatched bases: 7. CDR3 sequence reads: CASSPGAGGDEQYF. In nucleotides, the CDR3 is TGTGCCAGCAGCCCGGGAGCAGGGGGCGACGAGCAGTACTTC.

Of note for this clonotype: Since a much larger clone is just one base distant, this may be a read error. The rearrangement links TRBV19 to TRBJ1-1, with 8 bases identical to TRBD1. Germline assignment: CDR1 LNHDA and CDR2 SQIVND (reference sequence). This CDR3 region has 15 residues. Germline trimming cut 5 bases from V and 3 bases from J; bases unmatched to any gene: 8. The CDR3 region is CASSADWDRHTEAFF. The CDR3 region has the DNA TGTGCCAGTAGTGCGGACTGGGACAGGCACACTGAAGCTTTCTTT.

This clonotype has ten or more counts. The rearrangement links TRBV7-2 to TRBJ2-2; 8 nucleotides line up with TRBD2. Germline CDR1 SGHTA, CDR2 FQGNSA. This CDR3 spans 16 amino acids. With 4 bases clipped from V and 3 bases from J, the junction kept 7 bases outside the gene matches. CDR3 in DNA: TGTGCCAGCAGCTCCGTCGGGGGGGGTTACACCGGGGAGCTGTTTTTT. Translation: CASSSVGGGYTGELFF.

The sample holds a few counts of this clonotype. The J gene is TRBJ1-1, the V gene TRBV9, with D unresolved. CDR1 and CDR2 from the germline V gene are SGDLS and YYNGEE. V dropped 0 bases and J dropped 3 bases, with 6 bases sitting between them. This CDR3 spans 13 amino acids. CDR3 DNA: TGTGCCAGCAGCGTAGATTCGGACACTGAAGCTTTCTTT. Protein sequence: CASSVDSDTEAFF. The variable domain in full, with the rest retrieved from reference TRBV9 and TRBJ1-1, is DSGVTQTPKHLITATGQRVTLRCSPRSGDLSVYWYQQSLDQGLQFLIQYYNGEERAKGNILERFSAQQFPDLHSELNLSSLELGDSALYFCASSVDSDTEAFFGQGTRLTVV.

Ten or more counts support this clonotype. The V gene is TRBV12-3 or TRBV12-4, the J gene TRBJ1-5; D uncertain. The CDR3 has 14 amino acids. Trimming stripped 7 bases from V and 10 bases from J, with 20 bases between. The CDR3 DNA follows: TGTGCCAGCACCCAGGACGGGGTAATCAGCCCCCAGCATTTT. Translation gives CASTQDGVISPQHF.

This clonotype was observed a handful of times. The chain carries TRBV29-1 and TRBJ1-2; D perhaps matches TRBD1 (5 bases). The ends were cut back, 7 bases at V and 6 bases at J, with 15 bases in the middle. Germline CDR1 reads SQVTM; CDR2 reads ANQGSEA. The CDR3 consists of 12 residues. CDR3 residues: CSAPAGSHGYTF. Here the CDR3 DNA reads TGCAGCGCCCCGGCAGGGAGTCATGGCTACACCTTC. Complete variable domain (other parts from reference TRBV29-1 and TRBJ1-2): SAVISQKPSRDICQRGTSLTIQCQVDSQVTMMFWYRQQPGQSLTLIATANQGSEATYESGFVIDKFPISRPNLTFSTLTVSNMSPEDSSIYLCSAPAGSHGYTFGSGTRLTVV.

This clonotype was seen many times. The V gene is TRBV18, the J gene TRBJ1-4; no firm D call. The V end was cut by 0 bases, the J end by 10 bases, with 15 bases between. There are 15 residues in the CDR3. The germline gives CDR1 KGHSH, CDR2 LQKENI. CDR3 DNA: TGTGCCAGCTCACCACCTATAAGTGCAGGACGAAAACTGTTTTTT. It is translated as CASSPPISAGRKLFF.